The entry below gives a single TCR beta chain sequence along with its context. During active infection, Seattle patients enrolled and were then monitored through disease. This sample stems from a study of blood T cell repertoires in COVID-19. Across the study: Material from acute and convalescent COVID-19 was sourced from the United States, Italy and Spain. PBMCs, B-cell-depleted T cells, or T cells were the source of the cDNA or gDNA that made up the material.

Original data processing: Quantification of nucleated cells was approximated via reference gene primer amplification. Some clones are missing from TCRdb's copy, which holds only in-frame ones; the method was immunoSEQ multiplex PCR. V, J and clone size were drawn from that table, and D and trimming were deduced from the DNA. In the table there are around 320,000 clones, about 90% of which are singletons. The CDR3 has 14 amino acids. Looked up from germline, CDR1 is MNHEY and CDR2 is SMNVEV (reference sequence). Trimming cost V 6 bases and J 4 bases, with 14 bases left between them. The chain couples TRBV27 to TRBJ2-3; D remains ambiguous. Sequencing used peripheral blood. The sequence derives from a woman under 40 with COVID-19, enrolled during active disease. CDR3 region: CASRSGSGSDTQYF. In DNA form, the CDR3 reads TGTGCCAGCAGAAGTGGTAGTGGTTCAGATACGCAGTATTTT.